This TCR beta chain derives from a study of blood T cell repertoires in COVID-19. Across the study: Sources were T cells, B-cell-depleted T cells, or PBMCs; the material itself was cDNA or gDNA.

Per the authors' pipeline: The assay estimated nucleated cells by amplifying reference gene primers. Method: immunoSEQ multiplex PCR; TCRdb's copy keeps in-frame clones and lacks some. V, J and clone size were drawn from that table, and D and trimming were deduced from the DNA. The sample yields fewer than 250,000 clones, over 80% seen once. V lost 4 bases to trimming and J lost 5 bases, with 12 bases between them. From germline, CDR1 is SGHAT and CDR2 FQNNGV. The CDR3 sequence is 14 residues long. Researchers sorted participants into cohorts using their self-reported clinical history. The clonotype comes from a woman under 40 with acute COVID-19. The sequenced sample was PBMCs or T cells enriched from blood (not recorded which). The genes are TRBV11-2 and TRBJ1-5, with D possibly being TRBD1 (6 bases). CDR3 sequence reads: CASSSGQIDQPQHF. In nucleotides, the CDR3 is TGTGCCAGCAGCTCAGGACAGATAGATCAGCCCCAGCATTTT.